This T cell receptor beta chain was documented in a study of OX40 agonist ivuxolimab in advanced cancers. Across the study: Patients received ivuxolimab, an agonistic anti-OX40 (CD134) antibody. Ivuxolimab, which patients received intravenously every 2 weeks, was dosed at 0.01 to 10 mg/kg.

Collection of blood occurred at baseline, at cycle 4 day 1, and at cycle 7 day 1. This CDR3 region has 16 residues. The junction had 9 bases not matched to a gene; V was cut back by 3 bases and J by 7 bases. CDR1 and CDR2 from the germline V gene are SNHLY and FYNNEI. General study points: With doses of 0.1 to 3.0 mg/kg, CD4+ and CD8+ blood T cells had undergone clonal expansion by week 6.

A note on this clone: The antigen is unknown.

Sequencing used immunoSEQ multiplex PCR; TCRdb keeps in-frame clones, though not all of them. The sample yields 45,000 to 60,000 clones, 82% seen once. Source: CD4+ or CD8+ T cells sorted from blood, taken in a trial of the OX40 agonist ivuxolimab. V usage is TRBV2 and J usage is TRBJ2-2, with 9 bases aligning to TRBD2. The receptor was isolated from an adult with an advanced solid tumor such as melanoma, head and neck, liver or kidney cancer. The CDR3 reads CASSDRLAGLVGELFF. The CDR3 coding sequence is TGTGCCAGCAGTGATCGGCTAGCGGGGCTGGTCGGGGAGCTGTTTTTT.